The 30 T cell receptor beta chains below come from one sample, sequenced in a study of blood T cell repertoires in COVID-19. Assay used: immunoSEQ multiplex PCR; TCRdb lists only in-frame clones, some missing. This sample carries about 500,000 clones, about 88% of them seen once, and the ten largest clones take about 8%. The sequenced sample consisted of peripheral blood. These receptors originate from a woman between 50 and 59 years old with COVID-19, enrolled during active disease.

The genes are TRBV4-1 and TRBJ2-1, with 9 bases aligning to TRBD2. This CDR3 contains 17 residues. The trim removed 0 bases at V and 5 bases at J, leaving 8 bases unmatched. The germline CDR1 and CDR2 sequences are MGHRA and YSYEKL. Written as DNA, the CDR3 is TGCGCCAGCAGCCAAGATCGAGCGGGGGGTTCTGACAATGAGCAGTTCTTC. Translation gives CASSQDRAGGSDNEQFF.

The chain couples TRBV3-1 (or the pseudogene TRBV3-2) to TRBJ1-1; D gene ambiguous. This CDR3 spans 13 amino acids. Trimming removed 3 bases from V and 3 bases from J, with 8 bases in between. CDR1 is LGHDT and CDR2 is YNNKEL in the germline V gene (reference sequence). CDR3 in amino acids: CASSQGEHTEAFF. CDR3 DNA: TGTGCCAGCAGCCAGGGAGAGCACACTGAAGCTTTCTTT.

V is TRBV6-5 and J is TRBJ2-1, with D unclear. Germline V gene data show CDR1 as MNHEY and CDR2 as SVGAGI. V dropped 7 bases and J dropped 0 bases, with 10 bases sitting between them. The CDR3 consists of 14 residues. The CDR3 here is CASTRYNSYNEQFF. The CDR3 DNA is TGTGCCAGCACCCGTTACAACTCCTACAATGAGCAGTTCTTC.

This sequence joins TRBV2 and TRBJ1-3, with unresolved D. The V gene's germline CDR1 is SNHLY and CDR2 FYNNEI. With 2 bases removed from V and 2 bases from J, the gap between germline ends came to 13 bases. The CDR3 runs 16 residues. In DNA, the CDR3 is TGTGCCAGCAGTGAATTCCGGGAGGTGACTGGAAACACCATATATTTT. This translates into CASSEFREVTGNTIYF.

The rearrangement links TRBV6-5 to TRBJ2-5, with 10 nucleotides matching TRBD1. J lost 3 bases, V lost 4 bases, and 8 bases had no gene match. The CDR3 runs 16 residues. CDR1 and CDR2 (germline): MNHEY, SVGAGI. The CDR3 DNA follows: TGTGCCAGCAGTTCGATTGCCGGGACAGGGGAAGAGACCCAGTACTTC. It yields the protein CASSSIAGTGEETQYF.

The chain recombines TRBV5-1 with TRBJ2-3, with D unresolved. V was clipped by 4 bases and J by 4 bases, with 7 bases between them. CDR1 and CDR2 (germline): SGHRS, YFSETQ. This CDR3 is built from 12 residues. The CDR3 region has the DNA TGCGCCAGCAGCCCTGCGCCAGATACGCAGTATTTT. The encoded protein is CASSPAPDTQYF.

This clone was observed a single time. This chain joins TRBV7-9 and TRBJ1-6; no clear D gene. Trimming took off 0 bases at V and 9 bases at J, with 9 bases between the two ends. The germline V gene has CDR1 SEHNR and CDR2 FQNEAQ (reference sequence). This CDR3 has 14 residues. The CDR3 DNA sequence: TGTGCCAGCAGCTTAGCTGGGCTCGCTTCACCCCTCCACTTT. Protein: CASSLAGLASPLHF.

Here the CDR3 DNA reads TGTGCCAGCAGCCCAACCGGCCTCACGACGGGTAAACTGTTTTTT. Translated: CASSPTGLTTGKLFF. The genes are TRBV7-9 and TRBJ1-4; D remains unclear. Trimming took off 5 bases at V and 11 bases at J, with 21 bases between the two ends. From germline, CDR1 is SEHNR and CDR2 FQNEAQ (reference sequence). The CDR3 loop spans 15 amino acids.

The V gene is TRBV4-1, the J gene TRBJ1-4, with TRBD1 matching over 8 bases. The CDR3 length is 15 residues. Per the germline V gene, CDR1 is MGHRA and CDR2 is YSYEKL. V dropped 4 bases and J dropped 7; count of bases not matched to a gene: 8. Here the CDR3 DNA reads TGCGCCAGCAGCCTGGAGGGACAGGCTGTTGAAAAACTGTTTTTT. It specifies CASSLEGQAVEKLFF.

The gene calls are TRBV3-1 (or the pseudogene TRBV3-2) and TRBJ1-3, with a tentative D call TRBD1 (5 bases). Trimming cost V 1 base and J 3 bases, with 13 bases left between them. This CDR3 is 16 amino acids long. Germline V lookup: CDR1 LGHDT, CDR2 YNNKEL (reference sequence). CDR3 amino acids: CASSQGDRISGNTIYF. Here the CDR3 DNA reads TGTGCCAGCAGCCAAGGTGACAGAATAAGTGGAAACACCATATATTTT.

The chain has TRBV6-5 and TRBJ1-4; a weak D match, TRBD1 (5 bases). CDR1 and CDR2 (germline): MNHEY, SVGAGI. The CDR3 extends over 13 amino acids. Trimming left V 6 bases short and J 8 bases short, with 13 bases between. The CDR3 loop reads CASSRSEGEKLFF. In DNA, the CDR3 is TGTGCCAGCAGCCGCTCGGAGGGGGAAAAACTGTTTTTT.

The rearrangement joins TRBV2 to TRBJ2-7, with TRBD2 matching over 8 bases. Germline V gene lookup returns CDR1 SNHLY and CDR2 FYNNEI. The V segment lost 4 bases and the J segment 1 base; nucleotides outside the gene matches: 3. The CDR3 sequence is 14 residues long. Written as DNA, the CDR3 is TGTGCCAGCAGTGTCGGGGGGGTTTCCTACGAGCAGTACTTC. Translated: CASSVGGVSYEQYF.

The chain combines TRBV28 with TRBJ1-2, with D tentatively TRBD1 (6 bases). The V end was cut by 8 bases, the J end by 4 bases, with 14 bases between. The germline V gene has CDR1 MDHEN and CDR2 SYDVKM. This CDR3 has 13 amino acids. The CDR3 sequence is CASSPGGGYGYTF. The CDR3 bases are TGTGCCAGCTCTCCTGGGGGCGGCTATGGCTACACCTTC.

The chain is built from TRBV2 and TRBJ1-1; the D is unclear. In germline, CDR1 is SNHLY, CDR2 FYNNEI. Trimming cost V 2 bases and J 3 bases, with 4 bases left between them. This CDR3 contains 12 residues. CDR3 region: CASSEQDTEAFF. CDR3 DNA: TGTGCCAGCAGTGAACAGGACACTGAAGCTTTCTTT.

The rearrangement joins TRBV5-6 to TRBJ2-3, with 8 nucleotides matching TRBD1. After removal of 1 base from V and 5 bases from J, the junction contained 15 bases not matched to a gene. CDR3 size: 18 residues. CDR1 SGHDT and CDR2 YYEEEE come from the germline V gene. Written as DNA, the CDR3 is TGTGCCAGCAGCTTGTGGGGGGCGACAGGGGAAGACAAAGATACGCAGTATTTT. Translation: CASSLWGATGEDKDTQYF.

This clone has just one count. The chain uses TRBV27 and TRBJ1-3, with D possibly matching TRBD1 (6 bases). V was trimmed by 8 bases and J by 0 bases, leaving 23 bases between them. The germline V gene encodes CDR1 MNHEY and CDR2 SMNVEV (reference sequence). The CDR3 consists of 18 residues. The CDR3 protein is CASRSYKDTGRSGNTIYF. As DNA, the CDR3 is TGTGCCAGCCGATCATACAAGGACACAGGGCGCTCTGGAAACACCATATATTTT.

The chain uses TRBV28 and TRBJ2-5, with unresolved D. CDR1 and CDR2 (germline): MDHEN, SYDVKM. Trimming pared 8 bases from V and 1 base from J, leaving 11 bases between. The CDR3 covers 13 residues. CDR3 sequence (DNA): TGTGCCAGCGGCAAAGTGATCCAAGAGACCCAGTACTTC. It codes for CASGKVIQETQYF.

The chain employs TRBV11-2 and TRBJ1-1, with TRBD1 identical over 8 bases. Germline V gives CDR1 SGHAT, CDR2 FQNNGV. The CDR3 has 15 amino acids. The V and J ends lost 6 bases and 3 bases, in that order; junction bases with no gene match: 9. CDR3 coding DNA: TGTGCCAGCAGACAGGACAGGGACTGGGACACTGAAGCTTTCTTT. This gives the protein CASRQDRDWDTEAFF.

The gene calls are TRBV6-6 and TRBJ1-6, with D unresolved. Trimming removed 6 bases at V and 7 bases at J, with 4 bases between. Per germline, CDR1 MNHNY and CDR2 SVGAGI (reference sequence). The CDR3 runs 11 residues. In DNA form, the CDR3 reads TGTGCCAGCAGCTCGAATTCACCCCTCCACTTT. Translated: CASSSNSPLHF.

The chain uses TRBV9 and TRBJ1-2; 7 bases match TRBD1. The CDR3 spans 16 residues. The germline gives CDR1 SGDLS, CDR2 YYNGEE. V lost 3 bases and J lost 1; bases outside the gene matches: 9. The CDR3 sequence is CASSGPGQDDNYGYTF. CDR3 DNA sequence: TGTGCCAGCAGCGGACCCGGACAGGATGATAACTATGGCTACACCTTC.

This chain links TRBV3-1 (or the pseudogene TRBV3-2) with TRBJ2-5, with 8 bases fitting TRBD2. Germline V CDR1 and CDR2: LGHDT, YNNKEL (reference sequence). There are 16 residues in the CDR3. V was pared by 4 bases and J by 5 bases, with 12 bases of the junction left unmatched. The CDR3 nucleotides are TGTGCCAGCAGCCCGGGAGGGGCGGGGGGCCGGGAGACCCAGTACTTC. Translated: CASSPGGAGGRETQYF.

The chain recombines TRBV30 with TRBJ1-4; D is perhaps TRBD1 (5 bases). CDR1 GTSNPN and CDR2 SVGIG come from the germline V gene (reference sequence). There are 13 residues in the CDR3. The V gene lost 7 bases and the J gene lost 7 bases, with 16 bases spanning the gap. CDR3 amino acids: CASDTAGLEKLFF. The CDR3 DNA sequence: TGTGCCTCTGACACCGCGGGACTTGAAAAACTGTTTTTT.

This clone turned up a few times. This rearrangement joins TRBV28 to TRBJ2-3; 8 bases match TRBD2. The V gene end was trimmed by 3 bases and the J gene end by 6 bases; junction bases not matched to a gene: 5. Germline CDR1 is MDHEN and CDR2 is SYDVKM. The CDR3 length is 14 residues. The CDR3 bases are TGTGCCAGCAGTTTTACGCGGGGGGCCGATACGCAGTATTTT. Translated: CASSFTRGADTQYF.

V gene TRBV2 combines with J gene TRBJ2-7; D is undetermined. The germline V and J ends were trimmed by 7 bases and 6 bases, with 10 bases remaining between them. Germline V gene data show CDR1 as SNHLY and CDR2 as FYNNEI. The CDR3 runs 11 residues. The CDR3 nucleotides are TGTGCCAGCACCCGAGGTGGCGAGCAGTACTTC. Its protein product is CASTRGGEQYF.

This clone has just one count. The CDR3, as DNA: TGTGCCAGCAGCTTAGTCTCGACTATTGAGCAGTTCTTC. Protein sequence: CASSLVSTIEQFF. J is TRBJ2-1 and V is TRBV11-2; a weak D match, TRBD2 (5 bases). There are 13 residues in the CDR3. Between the trimmed V and J ends, which lost 1 base and 9 bases, there was a span of 10 bases. From germline, CDR1 is SGHAT and CDR2 FQNNGV.

The CDR3 region is CASSFETGRYNEQFF. The DNA for the CDR3 is TGTGCCAGCAGCTTTGAGACAGGTCGCTACAATGAGCAGTTCTTC. The chain carries TRBV7-8 and TRBJ2-1, with D possibly matching TRBD1 (6 bases). The CDR3 runs to 15 residues. Per germline, CDR1 SGHVS and CDR2 FQNEAQ. Between the trimmed V and J ends, which lost 3 bases and 3 bases, there was a span of 12 bases.

The CDR3 loop is CASRVEGNTEAFF. CDR3 sequence (DNA): TGTGCCAGCAGGGTGGAGGGGAACACTGAAGCTTTCTTT. The chain links TRBV2 to TRBJ1-1; D gene ambiguous. The CDR3 runs to 13 residues. Trimming took 6 bases from V and 1 from J, leaving 9 bases between them. Germline lookup yields CDR1 SNHLY and CDR2 FYNNEI.

This clone has a handful of counts. J is TRBJ1-5 and V is TRBV18, with D possibly being TRBD1 (5 bases). V dropped 3 bases and J dropped 7 bases, with 16 bases sitting between them. The CDR3 is made up of 15 amino acids. CDR1 and CDR2 from the germline V gene are KGHSH and LQKENI. Written as DNA, the CDR3 is TGTGCCAGCTCACCCCAACGGGGGAGGTACCAGCCCCAGCATTTT. Encoded protein: CASSPQRGRYQPQHF.

In its sample, this clone was seen once. The chain combines TRBV21-1 with TRBJ2-4; TRBD1 was called by the table and not checked on the DNA. TRBV21-1 is a pseudogene. CDR3 size: 15 residues. The CDR3 spells CASSKARTNKNIQYF. The CDR3 nucleotides read TGTGCCAGCAGCAAGGCACGGACAAATAAAAACATTCAGTACTTC.

The chain has TRBV3-1 (or the pseudogene TRBV3-2) and TRBJ1-2, with D possibly being TRBD1 (5 bases). V lost 1 base, J lost 7 bases, and 7 bases lay in between. The V gene's germline CDR1 is LGHDT and CDR2 YNNKEL (reference sequence). The CDR3 length is 12 residues. In DNA form, the CDR3 reads TGTGCCAGCAGCCAAGCCGACAGTGGCTACACCTTC. Its translation: CASSQADSGYTF.